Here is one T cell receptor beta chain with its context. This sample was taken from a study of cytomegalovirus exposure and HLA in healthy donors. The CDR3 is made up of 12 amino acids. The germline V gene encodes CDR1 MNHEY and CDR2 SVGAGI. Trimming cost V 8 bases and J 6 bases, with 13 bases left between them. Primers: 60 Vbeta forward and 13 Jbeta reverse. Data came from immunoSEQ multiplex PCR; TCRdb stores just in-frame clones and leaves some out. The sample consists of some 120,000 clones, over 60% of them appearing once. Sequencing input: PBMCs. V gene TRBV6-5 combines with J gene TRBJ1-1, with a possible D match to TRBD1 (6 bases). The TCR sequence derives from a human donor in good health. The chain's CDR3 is CASGLQGPEAFF. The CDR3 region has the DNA TGTGCCAGCGGATTACAGGGCCCTGAAGCTTTCTTT.